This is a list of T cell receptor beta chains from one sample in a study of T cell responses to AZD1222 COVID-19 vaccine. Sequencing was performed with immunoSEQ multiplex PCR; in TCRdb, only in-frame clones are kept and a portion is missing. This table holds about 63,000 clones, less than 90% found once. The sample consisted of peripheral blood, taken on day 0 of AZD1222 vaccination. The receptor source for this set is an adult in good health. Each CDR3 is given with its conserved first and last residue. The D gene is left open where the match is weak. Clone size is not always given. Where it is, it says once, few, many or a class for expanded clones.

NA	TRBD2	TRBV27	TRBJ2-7	CASSSSGGVYEQYF	TGTGCCAGCAGTTCTAGCGGGGGGGTGTACGAGCAGTACTTC
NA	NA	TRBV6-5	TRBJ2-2	CASRWGVGELFF	TGTGCCAGCAGGTGGGGGGTCGGGGAGCTGTTTTTT
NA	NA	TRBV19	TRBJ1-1	CASHLRGGITEAFF	TGTGCCAGCCACCTTCGAGGGGGGATCACTGAAGCTTTCTTT
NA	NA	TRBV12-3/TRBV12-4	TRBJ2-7	CASSFKYEQYF	TGTGCCAGCAGTTTCAAATACGAGCAGTACTTC
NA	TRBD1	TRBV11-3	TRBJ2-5	CASSQGQGRETQYF	TGTGCCAGCAGCCAGGGACAGGGAAGGGAGACCCAGTACTTC
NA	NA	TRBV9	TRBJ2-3	CASSLRQVGTDTQYF	TGTGCCAGCAGCCTTCGACAGGTTGGCACAGATACGCAGTATTTT
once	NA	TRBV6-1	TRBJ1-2	CASSEARGSGYTF	TGTGCCAGCAGTGAAGCGCGGGGAAGTGGCTACACCTTC
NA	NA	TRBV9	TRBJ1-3	CASSVSVGDTIYF	TGTGCCAGCAGCGTTTCCGTCGGGGACACCATATATTTT
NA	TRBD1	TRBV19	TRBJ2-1	CASTGDRGAEQFF	TGTGCCAGTACTGGGGACAGGGGAGCCGAGCAGTTCTTC
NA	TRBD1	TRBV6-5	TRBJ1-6	CASSYSTGVNSPLHF	TGTGCCAGCAGTTACTCGACAGGGGTAAATTCACCCCTCCACTTT
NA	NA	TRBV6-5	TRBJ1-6	CASSYGSGDNSPLHF	TGTGCCAGCAGTTACGGGTCAGGGGATAATTCACCCCTCCACTTT
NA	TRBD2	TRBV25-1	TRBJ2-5	CASTTSGGAPRETQYF	TGTGCCAGCACAACTAGCGGGGGGGCCCCTAGAGAGACCCAGTACTTC
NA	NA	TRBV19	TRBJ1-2	CASSIRGRRPYGYTF	TGTGCCAGTAGTATCCGCGGACGGCGGCCCTATGGCTACACCTTC
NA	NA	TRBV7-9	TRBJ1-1	CASSLVPGDLGAEAFF	TGTGCCAGCAGCTTAGTCCCGGGGGACCTGGGCGCTGAAGCTTTCTTT
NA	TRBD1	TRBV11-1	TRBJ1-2	CASRRDRSFNYGYTF	TGTGCCAGCCGAAGGGACAGAAGTTTTAACTATGGCTACACCTTC
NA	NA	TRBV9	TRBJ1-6	CASSETPIAVSPLHF	TGTGCCAGCAGCGAGACGCCCATTGCTGTTTCACCCCTCCACTTT
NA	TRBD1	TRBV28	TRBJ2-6	CASKGQGLSGANVLTF	TGTGCCAGCAAGGGACAGGGACTCTCTGGGGCCAACGTCCTGACTTTC
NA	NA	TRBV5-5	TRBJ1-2	CASSLGGNNYGYTF	TGTGCCAGCAGCTTAGGGGGAAATAACTATGGCTACACCTTC
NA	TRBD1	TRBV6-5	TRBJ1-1	CASSYTRQGNTEAFF	TGTGCCAGCAGTTACACCCGACAGGGGAACACTGAAGCTTTCTTT
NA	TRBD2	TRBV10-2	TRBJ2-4	CASMRGRGVAKNIQYF	TGCGCCAGCATGAGAGGTCGGGGGGTAGCCAAAAACATTCAGTACTTC
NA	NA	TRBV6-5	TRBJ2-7	CASSYSIQGGLGEQYF	TGTGCCAGCAGTTACTCGATACAGGGAGGATTGGGCGAGCAGTACTTC
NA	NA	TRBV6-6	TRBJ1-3	CASSYHPRGNTIYF	TGTGCCAGCAGTTACCATCCGCGGGGAAACACCATATATTTT
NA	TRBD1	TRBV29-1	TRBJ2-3	CSATGQGGDTQYF	TGCAGCGCGACGGGACAGGGTGGAGATACGCAGTATTTT
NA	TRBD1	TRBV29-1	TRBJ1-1	CSVTKYRGNTEAFF	TGCAGCGTGACAAAATACAGGGGGAACACTGAAGCTTTCTTT
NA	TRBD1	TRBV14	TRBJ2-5	CASSRTGGVGETQYF	TGTGCCAGCAGCCGGACAGGGGGCGTTGGAGAGACCCAGTACTTC
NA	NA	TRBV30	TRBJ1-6	CAWSVLGTIPPLHF	TGTGCCTGGAGTGTACTCGGGACTATTCCACCCCTCCACTTT
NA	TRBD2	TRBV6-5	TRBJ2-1	CASTQLAGGNEQFF	TGTGCCAGCACACAACTAGCGGGGGGGAATGAGCAGTTCTTC
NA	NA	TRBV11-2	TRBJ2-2	CASRKTVGELFF	TGTGCCAGCAGGAAGACCGTCGGGGAGCTGTTTTTT
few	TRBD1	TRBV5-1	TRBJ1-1	CASSHIGQGATEAFF	TGCGCCAGCAGCCACATCGGACAGGGGGCGACTGAAGCTTTCTTT
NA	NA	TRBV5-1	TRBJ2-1	CASSSGGNNEQFF	TGCGCCAGCAGCTCTGGGGGCAACAATGAGCAGTTCTTC
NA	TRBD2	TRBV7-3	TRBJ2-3	CASSRGDTDTQYF	TGTGCCAGCAGTCGGGGGGACACAGATACGCAGTATTTT
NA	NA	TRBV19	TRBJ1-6	CASSIVGGRNSPLHF	TGTGCCAGTAGTATAGTAGGGGGTCGTAATTCACCCCTCCACTTT
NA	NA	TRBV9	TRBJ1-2	CASSVEALSNYGYTF	TGTGCCAGCAGCGTAGAAGCACTCTCTAACTATGGCTACACCTTC
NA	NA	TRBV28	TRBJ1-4	CASSPTDSTNEKLFF	TGTGCCAGCAGTCCGACGGACTCAACTAATGAAAAACTGTTTTTT
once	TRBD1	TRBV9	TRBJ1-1	CASSVADRGSTEAFF	TGTGCCAGCAGCGTGGCGGACAGGGGAAGCACTGAAGCTTTCTTT
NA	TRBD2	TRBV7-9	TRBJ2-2	CASSLERGDYTGELFF	TGTGCCAGCAGCTTAGAGCGGGGGGACTACACCGGGGAGCTGTTTTTT
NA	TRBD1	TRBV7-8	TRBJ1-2	CASSLGQGAGYTF	TGTGCCAGCAGCTTAGGACAGGGGGCGGGCTACACCTTC
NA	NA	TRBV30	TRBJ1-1	CAWSVKPYTEAFF	TGTGCCTGGAGTGTAAAACCTTACACTGAAGCTTTCTTT
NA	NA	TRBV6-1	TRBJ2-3	CASSEPDTQYF	TGTGCCAGCAGTGAGCCCGATACGCAGTATTTT
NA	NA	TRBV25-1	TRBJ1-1	CASSDQAGYTEAFF	TGTGCCAGCAGTGATCAGGCAGGTTACACTGAAGCTTTCTTT